The rows below give T cell receptor beta chains drawn from one sample of a study of T-cell reconstitution after alpha-beta-depleted transplantation in children. TCRdb passed the PCR reads through MiXCR, listing each CDR3 protein once. The table has about 610,000 distinct CDR3 sequences, over 9.5% seen once; the top ten hold about 4%. Sequencing used PBMCs from the stem cell graft donor, obtained from the stem cell graft. These receptors came from a human donor who donated a stem cell graft to a child with acute myeloid leukemia. The CDR3 runs from the conserved cysteine through the conserved F or W. D genes are given only for firm matches. Clone sizes are given selectively: once, few, many, or a class where the clone is expanded.

NA TRBJ2-2 TRBV6-5 many TGTGCCAGCAGCGCAAGAGTCGACGGGGAGCTGTTTTTT CASSARVDGELFF
NA TRBJ1-5 TRBV20-1 NA TGCAGTGCTAAAGGACAGATGAGCAATCAGCCCCAGCATTTT CSAKGQMSNQPQHF
NA TRBJ2-2 TRBV5-1 many TGCGCCAGCAGCTTGGGTCGGGCTAGCGATACTACCGACGAGCTGTTTTTT CASSLGRASDTTDELFF
TRBD2 TRBJ2-1 TRBV5-1 many TGCGCCAGCAGCGTAGAGCGGGAGCAATTCAATGAGCAGTTCTTC CASSVEREQFNEQFF
TRBD2 TRBJ2-1 TRBV28 many TGTGCCAGCACCAACGGCCTAGCGGGTAGGAACCACAATGAGCAGTTCTTC CASTNGLAGRNHNEQFF
NA TRBJ2-7 TRBV12-3/TRBV12-4 few TGTGCCAGCAGCCCGAAACCGGGTTACGAGCAGTACTTC CASSPKPGYEQYF
TRBD2 TRBJ2-3 TRBV20-1 many TGCAGTCCCGAAAGTCCAACTAGCGGGAGAACAGATACGCAGTATTTT CSPESPTSGRTDTQYF
TRBD2 TRBJ2-7 TRBV20-1 few TGCAGTGCTAGAGATTCGGGAGGTCGCCGCTACGAGCAGTACTTC CSARDSGGRRYEQYF
NA TRBJ1-2 TRBV29-1 NA TGCAGCGTTGAAGAACAGTATGGCTACACCTTC CSVEEQYGYTF
NA TRBJ1-3 TRBV20-1 few TGCAGTGCCCGGAATGATGGAAACACCATATATTTT CSARNDGNTIYF
TRBD2 TRBJ2-7 TRBV9 few TGTGCCAGCAGCGTAGGGGGGGCTAGCGGGGGAGACTACGAGCAGTACTTC CASSVGGASGGDYEQYF
NA TRBJ2-7 TRBV29-1 many TGCAGCGTTGGTTGGCAGGGCTCCTACGAGCAGTACTTC CSVGWQGSYEQYF
TRBD1 TRBJ2-1 TRBV24-1 few TGTGCCACCAGTGATTTGGTCCGTCCGGGACAGGGCTTCAATGAGCAGTTCTTC CATSDLVRPGQGFNEQFF
TRBD2 TRBJ2-3 TRBV20-1 NA TGCAGTGCTAGTGGGTCTAGCGGAGGTTTCACAGATACGCAGTATTTT CSASGSSGGFTDTQYF
NA TRBJ1-6 TRBV20-1 NA TGCAGTGCTAGTTTGGTAGGCGGAATTAATTCACCCCTCCACTTT CSASLVGGINSPLHF
NA TRBJ1-5 TRBV2 few TGTGCCAGCAATCAATTACCGGGACAGCCCCAGCATTTT CASNQLPGQPQHF
TRBD2 TRBJ2-1 TRBV12-3/TRBV12-4 few TGTGCCAGCAGTCGCCCTAGCGGGAGCAGGAATGAGCAGTTCTTC CASSRPSGSRNEQFF
NA TRBJ2-1 TRBV7-3 many TGTGCCAGCAGCCCTACCGGGACATCCTACAATGAGCAGTTCTTC CASSPTGTSYNEQFF
NA TRBJ2-7 TRBV7-2 many TGTGCCAGCAGCTTAAAATTGGGGGTCTACGAGCAGTACTTC CASSLKLGVYEQYF
NA TRBJ2-2 TRBV29-1 NA TGCAGCGTTGAAATTTACACCGGGGAGCTGTTTTTT CSVEIYTGELFF
NA TRBJ2-5 TRBV15 NA TGTGCCACCAGCGCTCTCGGGGAGACCCAGTACTTC CATSALGETQYF
TRBD2 TRBJ2-3 TRBV5-6 few TGTGCCAGCAGCCCAGGGACGGGAGGATACACAGATACGCAGTATTTT CASSPGTGGYTDTQYF
TRBD2 TRBJ2-3 TRBV6-5 many TGTGCCAGCAGTTCCGGGACTAGCGGGAAGACAGATACGCAGTATTTT CASSSGTSGKTDTQYF
NA TRBJ2-1 TRBV20-1 many TGCAGTGCTATTCCAGGGGGGACCTACAATGAGCAGTTCTTC CSAIPGGTYNEQFF
NA TRBJ2-7 TRBV29-1 many TGCAGCGTTGGGGGGGAAATGGAGCAGTACTTC CSVGGEMEQYF
NA TRBJ2-1 TRBV14 NA TGTGCCAGCAGCCAAGTAGGGCGCTGGAATGAGCAGTTCTTC CASSQVGRWNEQFF
NA TRBJ1-3 TRBV20-1 NA TGCAGTGCTAGAGATATCGAAGACAGGAAACTCTCTGGAAACACCATATATTTT CSARDIEDRKLSGNTIYF
NA TRBJ2-3 TRBV20-1 few TGCAGTCAGGGGGGAGGGCCTAACACAGATACGCAGTATTTT CSQGGGPNTDTQYF
NA TRBJ2-1 TRBV3-1 few TGTGCCAGCAGTCAGATCTCTAGCGTTGCCTACAATGAGCAGTTCTTC CASSQISSVAYNEQFF
TRBD1 TRBJ2-5 TRBV14 NA TGTGCCAGCACAGACAGGGTACAAGAGACCCAGTACTTC CASTDRVQETQYF
NA TRBJ2-7 TRBV4-2 many TGTGCCAGCAGCCAAGTAAACGGAGTAGCCCCCGAGCAGTACTTC CASSQVNGVAPEQYF
TRBD2 TRBJ2-7 TRBV12-3/TRBV12-4 NA TGTGCCTGCTGTTTAGATGAGTATCAGGGACTAGCCTCCTACGAGCAGTACTTC CACCLDEYQGLASYEQYF
NA TRBJ2-7 TRBV30 NA TGTGCCTGGAGTGCACTACTAAACTCCTACGAGCAGTACTTC CAWSALLNSYEQYF
NA TRBJ1-5 TRBV6-2/TRBV6-3 few TGTGCCAGCAGTTACCCCCCCTTATCCTCGGACTCCTTGGGCAATCAGCCCCAGCATTTT CASSYPPLSSDSLGNQPQHF
NA TRBJ2-1 TRBV20-1 few TGCAGTGCTAGAGATGATGGGATTCGCTCCTACAATGAGCAGTTCTTC CSARDDGIRSYNEQFF
NA TRBJ1-2 TRBV4-3 few TGCGCCAGCAGCCAAGATATCGGCAGACTACTCGATGGCTACACCTTC CASSQDIGRLLDGYTF
NA TRBJ1-1 TRBV28 few TGTGCCAGCAGAGAGACAGTACGGGGGGCTTTCTTT CASRETVRGAFF
NA TRBJ2-6 TRBV7-8 NA TGTGCCAGCCCGCGGAGCTCTGGGGCCAACGTCCTGACTTTC CASPRSSGANVLTF
NA TRBJ1-2 TRBV4-3 many TGCGCCAGCAGCTCGGGACTCTCCTATGGCTACACCTTC CASSSGLSYGYTF
TRBD2 TRBJ2-7 TRBV3-1 many TGTGCCAGCAGCCAGGGACTAGCGGGAGTATACGAGCAGTACTTC CASSQGLAGVYEQYF
NA TRBJ1-1 TRBV3-1 many TGTGCCAGCAGCCAGGGACATGCTGAAGCTTTCTTT CASSQGHAEAFF
NA TRBJ2-7 TRBV10-3 NA TGTGCCATCAGTGTCGGGAGTACCTCTGACGAGCAGTACTTC CAISVGSTSDEQYF
NA TRBJ1-1 TRBV20-1 many TGCAGTGCTATCCGGGGAGGGAACACTGAAGCTTTCTTT CSAIRGGNTEAFF
NA TRBJ2-5 TRBV20-1 NA TGCAGTGCTAAGAGCGGCCAAGAGACCCAGTACTTC CSAKSGQETQYF
NA TRBJ2-7 TRBV7-6 many TGTGCCAGCAGCTCTGAACCGAGCTCCTACGAGCAGTACTTC CASSSEPSSYEQYF
NA TRBJ2-1 TRBV6-2/TRBV6-3 few TGTGCCAGCAGGCTTCAGGGCAATGAGCAGTTCTTC CASRLQGNEQFF
NA TRBJ2-7 TRBV7-2 few TGTGCCAGCAGCCCGGGGGACAGAGGAGTGGAGCAGTACTTC CASSPGDRGVEQYF
NA TRBJ2-1 TRBV20-1 NA TGCAGTGCTAGAGAGGAGAGCTACAATGAGCAGTTCTTC CSAREESYNEQFF
NA TRBJ2-5 TRBV28 many TGTGCCAGCAGTTATGCAGGGGCCCAAGAGACCCAGTACTTC CASSYAGAQETQYF
NA TRBJ1-3 TRBV5-6 NA TGTGCCAGCAGCTTGGGCAGTATCCGGGGCACCATATATTTT CASSLGSIRGTIYF
NA TRBJ2-1 TRBV11-2 NA TGTGCCAGCAGCTTAGATGGGGACGCAAACAATGAGCAGTTCTTC CASSLDGDANNEQFF
TRBD1 TRBJ2-7 TRBV20-1 NA TGCAGTGCAGCCACAGGGGCCAACTCCTACGAGCAGTACTTC CSAATGANSYEQYF
NA TRBJ2-1 TRBV7-3 few TGTGCCAGTGCCCGGTTGGCGGGCTATGAGCAGTTCTTC CASARLAGYEQFF
NA TRBJ1-2 TRBV4-2 many TGTGCCAGCAGCCAAGATGGGGGTGTAGGGGGCTACACCTTC CASSQDGGVGGYTF
NA TRBJ1-1 TRBV29-1 NA TGCAGCGTTGAACCCGGCAGGGACACTGAAGCTTTCTTT CSVEPGRDTEAFF
NA TRBJ2-2 TRBV6-5 many TGTGCCAGCAGTTGGGAGCACGACGGGGAGCTGTTTTTT CASSWEHDGELFF
NA TRBJ1-5 TRBV29-1 many TGCAGCGTTCTCCGATCCGCAGATACGCAGCATTTT CSVLRSADTQHF